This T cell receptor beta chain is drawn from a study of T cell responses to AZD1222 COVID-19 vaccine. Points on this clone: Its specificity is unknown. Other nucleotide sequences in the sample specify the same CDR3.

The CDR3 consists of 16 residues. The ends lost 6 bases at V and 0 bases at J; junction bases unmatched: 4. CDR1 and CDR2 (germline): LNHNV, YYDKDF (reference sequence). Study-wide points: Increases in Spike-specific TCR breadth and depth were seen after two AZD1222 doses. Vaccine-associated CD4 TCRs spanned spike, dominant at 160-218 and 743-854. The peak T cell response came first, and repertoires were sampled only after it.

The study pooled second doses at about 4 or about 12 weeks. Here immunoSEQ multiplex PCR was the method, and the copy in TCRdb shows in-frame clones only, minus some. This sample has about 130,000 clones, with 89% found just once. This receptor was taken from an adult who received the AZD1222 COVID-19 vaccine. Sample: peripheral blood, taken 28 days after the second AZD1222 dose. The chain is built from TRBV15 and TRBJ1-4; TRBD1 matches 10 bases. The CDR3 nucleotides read TGTGCCACCAGTAGGGACAGGGGCTCAACTAATGAAAAACTGTTTTTT. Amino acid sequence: CATSRDRGSTNEKLFF.